This T cell receptor beta chain was recovered during a study of CD8+ T cells in alopecia areata. Germline CDR1 is SGHTA and CDR2 is FQGNSA. The ends lost 7 bases at V and 1 base at J; junction bases unmatched: 8. This CDR3 comprises 15 residues. Treatment defined: oral pan-JAK inhibitor, 5-10 mg twice daily. Separation by sorting yielded CD4+ and CD8+ T cells from PBMCs. Comment on this clone: The antigen is not known.

Sequencing used cDNA as its template, made by extracting RNA and reverse transcribing it. The protocol was immunoSEQ multiplex PCR, while the TCRdb copy is restricted to in-frame clones and leaves out a portion. The sample has some 170,000 clones, 58% seen once. General study points: A single nonresponder leaves the baseline CD8+ expansion link to response uncertain.

The sample was CD4+ T cells sorted from blood, taken between weeks 55 and 65, from a patient treated with tofacitinib. The TCR comes from a human donor with alopecia areata. The rearrangement joins TRBV7-2 to TRBJ2-3, with TRBD1 identical over 7 bases. The CDR3 region has the DNA TGTGCCAGCACCTCCAGGGGGTTAGGCACAGATACGCAGTATTTT. This gives the protein CASTSRGLGTDTQYF.